This T cell receptor beta chain was captured in a study of cytomegalovirus exposure and HLA in healthy donors. Germline CDR1 is SGHVS and CDR2 is FQNEAQ. V was pared by 0 bases and J by 4 bases, with 9 bases between. The CDR3 sequence is 14 residues long. PCR used 60 Vbeta primers and 13 Jbeta primers. Profiled with immunoSEQ multiplex PCR; TCRdb holds only in-frame clones, not every one. The sample's table shows about 210,000 clones. This sequence was found in a woman aged 25-40 years in good health and CMV-seropositive. Source material: PBMCs. The chain recombines TRBV7-8 with TRBJ1-2; maybe TRBD1 (6 bases). CDR3 residues: CASSLAMDSYGYTF. DNA for the CDR3: TGTGCCAGCAGCTTAGCAATGGACAGCTATGGCTACACCTTC.